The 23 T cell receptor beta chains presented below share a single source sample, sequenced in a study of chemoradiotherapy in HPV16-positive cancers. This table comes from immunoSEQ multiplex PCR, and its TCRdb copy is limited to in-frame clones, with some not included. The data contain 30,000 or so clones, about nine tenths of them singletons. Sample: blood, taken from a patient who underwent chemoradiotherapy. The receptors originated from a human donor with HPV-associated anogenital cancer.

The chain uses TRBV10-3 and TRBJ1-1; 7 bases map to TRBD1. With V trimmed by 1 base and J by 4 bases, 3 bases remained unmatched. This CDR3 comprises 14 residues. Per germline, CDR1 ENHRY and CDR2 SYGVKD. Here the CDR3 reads CAISEYRGSTEAFF. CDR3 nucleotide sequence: TGTGCCATCAGTGAGTACAGGGGAAGCACTGAAGCTTTCTTT.

For the CDR3, the DNA is TGTGCCAGCAGTGACCCCCGGGACAGGGGAAATGAGCAGTTCTTC. Protein: CASSDPRDRGNEQFF. The rearrangement joins TRBV6-6 to TRBJ2-1; TRBD1 agrees at 10 bases. V trimming: 5 bases; J trimming: 7 bases; junction bases outside the gene matches: 8. This CDR3 is 15 amino acids long. The germline V gene encodes CDR1 MNHNY and CDR2 SVGAGI (reference sequence).

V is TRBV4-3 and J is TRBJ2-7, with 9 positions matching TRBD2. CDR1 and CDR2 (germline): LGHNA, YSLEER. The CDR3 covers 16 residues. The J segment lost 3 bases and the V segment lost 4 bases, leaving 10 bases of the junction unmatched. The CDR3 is CASSLSAASGDYEQYF. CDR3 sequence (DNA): TGCGCCAGCAGCCTTTCGGCGGCTAGCGGGGACTACGAGCAGTACTTC.

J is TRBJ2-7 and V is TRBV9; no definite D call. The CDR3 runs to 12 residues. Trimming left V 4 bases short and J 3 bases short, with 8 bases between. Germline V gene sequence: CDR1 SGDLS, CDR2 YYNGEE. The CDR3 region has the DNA TGTGCCAGCAGCCCGAGCCACTACGAGCAGTACTTC. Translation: CASSPSHYEQYF.

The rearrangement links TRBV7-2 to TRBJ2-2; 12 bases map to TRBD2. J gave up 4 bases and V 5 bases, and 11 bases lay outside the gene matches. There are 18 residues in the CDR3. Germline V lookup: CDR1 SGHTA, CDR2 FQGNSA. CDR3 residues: CASSPYQLAGGGTGELFF. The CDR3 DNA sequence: TGTGCCAGCAGCCCTTATCAACTAGCGGGGGGAGGCACCGGGGAGCTGTTTTTT. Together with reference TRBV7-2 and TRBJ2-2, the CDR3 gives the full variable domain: GAGVSQSPSNKVTEKGKDVELRCDPISGHTALYWYRQSLGQGLEFLIYFQGNSAPDKSGLPSDRFSAERTGGSVSTLTIQRTQQEDSAVYLCASSPYQLAGGGTGELFFGEGSRLTVL.

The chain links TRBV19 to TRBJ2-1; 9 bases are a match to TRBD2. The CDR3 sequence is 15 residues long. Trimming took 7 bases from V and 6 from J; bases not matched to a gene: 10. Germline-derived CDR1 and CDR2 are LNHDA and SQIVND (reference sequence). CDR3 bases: TGTGCCAGTAACCACAAGCGGGGGGCCCTCAATGAGCAGTTCTTC. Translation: CASNHKRGALNEQFF.

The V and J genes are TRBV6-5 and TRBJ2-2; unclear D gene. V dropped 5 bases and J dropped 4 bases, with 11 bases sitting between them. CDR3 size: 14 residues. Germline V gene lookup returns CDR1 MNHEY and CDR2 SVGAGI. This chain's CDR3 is CASSPGQVTGELFF. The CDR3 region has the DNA TGTGCCAGCAGTCCTGGGCAAGTCACCGGGGAGCTGTTTTTT.

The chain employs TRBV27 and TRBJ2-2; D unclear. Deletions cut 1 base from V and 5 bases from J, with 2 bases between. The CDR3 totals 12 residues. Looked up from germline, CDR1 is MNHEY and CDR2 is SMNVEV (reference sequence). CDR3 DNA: TGTGCCAGCAGTTTATATACCGGGGAGCTGTTTTTT. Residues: CASSLYTGELFF.

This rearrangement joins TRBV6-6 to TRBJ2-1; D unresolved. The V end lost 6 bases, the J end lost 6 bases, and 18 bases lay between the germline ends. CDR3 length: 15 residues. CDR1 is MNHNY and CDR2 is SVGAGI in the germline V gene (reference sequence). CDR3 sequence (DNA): TGTGCCAGCAGGGACGTTTGGCTAGTAGGCAATGAGCAGTTCTTC. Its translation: CASRDVWLVGNEQFF.

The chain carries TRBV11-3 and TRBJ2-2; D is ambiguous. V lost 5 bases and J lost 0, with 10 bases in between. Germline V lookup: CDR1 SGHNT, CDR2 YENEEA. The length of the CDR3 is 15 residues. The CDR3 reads CASSPSTANTGELFF. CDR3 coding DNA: TGTGCCAGCAGCCCATCAACCGCGAACACCGGGGAGCTGTTTTTT.

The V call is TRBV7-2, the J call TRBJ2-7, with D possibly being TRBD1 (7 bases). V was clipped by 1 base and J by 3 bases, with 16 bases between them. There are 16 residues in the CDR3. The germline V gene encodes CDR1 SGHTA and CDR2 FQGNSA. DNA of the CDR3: TGTGCCAGCAGCTTAGGGGCAGGGGGGAATAGCTACGAGCAGTACTTC. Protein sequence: CASSLGAGGNSYEQYF.

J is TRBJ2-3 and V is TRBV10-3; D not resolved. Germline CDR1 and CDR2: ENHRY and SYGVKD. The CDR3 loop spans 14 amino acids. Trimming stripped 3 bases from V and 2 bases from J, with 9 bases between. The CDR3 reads CAISELRPTDTQYF. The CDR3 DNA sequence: TGTGCCATCAGTGAACTTAGACCCACAGATACGCAGTATTTT.

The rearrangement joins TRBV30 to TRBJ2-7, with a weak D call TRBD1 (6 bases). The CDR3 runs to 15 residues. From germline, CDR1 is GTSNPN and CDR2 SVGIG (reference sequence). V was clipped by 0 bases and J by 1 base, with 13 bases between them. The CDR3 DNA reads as TGTGCCTGGAGTGTAAGGTGGCAGGGGTCCTACGAGCAGTACTTC. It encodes CAWSVRWQGSYEQYF.

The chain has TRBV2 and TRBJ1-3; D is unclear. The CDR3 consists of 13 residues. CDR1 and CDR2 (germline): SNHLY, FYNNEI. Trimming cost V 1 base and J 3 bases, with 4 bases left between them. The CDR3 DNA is TGTGCCAGCAGTGAAGTACTTGGAAACACCATATATTTT. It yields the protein CASSEVLGNTIYF. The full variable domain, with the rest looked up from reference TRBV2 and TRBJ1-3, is EPEVTQTPSHQVTQMGQEVILRCVPISNHLYFYWYRQILGQKVEFLVSFYNNEISEKSEIFDDQFSVERPDGSNFTLKIRSTKLEDSAMYFCASSEVLGNTIYFGEGSWLTVV.

CDR3 nucleotide sequence: TGTGCCAGCAGTTTAGTGACGAGGGGAGACAATGAGCAGTTCTTC. Translation gives CASSLVTRGDNEQFF. This rearrangement joins TRBV27 to TRBJ2-1; D tentatively fits TRBD1 or TRBD2 (5 bases each). In germline, CDR1 is MNHEY, CDR2 SMNVEV (reference sequence). The length of the CDR3 is 15 residues. The V gene lost 2 bases and the J gene lost 5 bases, with 13 bases spanning the gap.

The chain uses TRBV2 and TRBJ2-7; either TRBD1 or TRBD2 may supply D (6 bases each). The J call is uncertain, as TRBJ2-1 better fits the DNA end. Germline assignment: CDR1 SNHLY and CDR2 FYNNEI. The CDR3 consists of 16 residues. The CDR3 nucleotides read TGTGCCAGCAGTGCTGGCGGGACACTTACATACAATGAGCAGTTCTTC. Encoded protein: CASSAGGTLTYNEQFF.

The CDR3, as DNA: TGTGCCAGCAGCTTATTCGGTGTTGGGGGTTATAATTCACCCCTCCACTTT. Translating gives CASSLFGVGGYNSPLHF. The chain uses TRBV7-2 and TRBJ1-6; D is possibly TRBD1 (5 bases). The CDR3 is made up of 17 amino acids. Trimming left V 2 bases short and J 4 bases short, with 15 bases between. Per germline, CDR1 SGHTA and CDR2 FQGNSA.

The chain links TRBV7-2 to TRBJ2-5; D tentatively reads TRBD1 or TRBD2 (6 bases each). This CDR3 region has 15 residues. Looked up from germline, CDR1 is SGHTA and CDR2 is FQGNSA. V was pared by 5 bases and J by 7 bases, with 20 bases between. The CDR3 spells CASSQEGGTVGTQYF. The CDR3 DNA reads TGTGCCAGCAGCCAAGAGGGGGGCACCGTGGGGACCCAGTACTTC. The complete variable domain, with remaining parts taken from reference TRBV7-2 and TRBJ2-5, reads GAGVSQSPSNKVTEKGKDVELRCDPISGHTALYWYRQSLGQGLEFLIYFQGNSAPDKSGLPSDRFSAERTGGSVSTLTIQRTQQEDSAVYLCASSQEGGTVGTQYFGPGTRLLVL.

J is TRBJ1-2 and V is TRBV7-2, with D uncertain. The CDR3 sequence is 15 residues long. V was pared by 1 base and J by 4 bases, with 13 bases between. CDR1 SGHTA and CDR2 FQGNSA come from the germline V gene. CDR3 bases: TGTGCCAGCAGCTTAGACTTTGACCTCAGCTATGGCTACACCTTC. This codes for CASSLDFDLSYGYTF.

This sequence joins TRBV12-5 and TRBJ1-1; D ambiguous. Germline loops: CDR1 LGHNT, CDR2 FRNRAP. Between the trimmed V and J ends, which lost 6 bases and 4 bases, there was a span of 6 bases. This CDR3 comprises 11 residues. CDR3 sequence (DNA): TGTGCTAGTGGAGGTTCCACTGAAGCTTTCTTT. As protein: CASGGSTEAFF.

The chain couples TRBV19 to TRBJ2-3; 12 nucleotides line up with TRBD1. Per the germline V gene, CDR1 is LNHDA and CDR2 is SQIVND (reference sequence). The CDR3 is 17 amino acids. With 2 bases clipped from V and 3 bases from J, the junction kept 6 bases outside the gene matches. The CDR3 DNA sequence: TGTGCCAGTAGTATAACCGGGACAGGGGGCGCAACAGATACGCAGTATTTT. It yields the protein CASSITGTGGATDTQYF.

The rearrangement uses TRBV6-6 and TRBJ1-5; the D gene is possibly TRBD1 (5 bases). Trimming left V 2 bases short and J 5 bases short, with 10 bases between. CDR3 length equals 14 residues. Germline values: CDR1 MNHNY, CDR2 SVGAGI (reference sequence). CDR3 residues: CASSYRKGDQPQHF. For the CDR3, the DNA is TGTGCCAGCAGTTACCGCAAAGGGGATCAGCCCCAGCATTTT.

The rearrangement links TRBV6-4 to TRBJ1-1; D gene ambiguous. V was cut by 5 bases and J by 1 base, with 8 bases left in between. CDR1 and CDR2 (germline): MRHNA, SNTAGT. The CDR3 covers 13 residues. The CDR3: CASSLTENTEAFF. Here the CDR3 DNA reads TGTGCCAGCAGTTTAACAGAGAACACTGAAGCTTTCTTT.